This T cell receptor (beta chain) is drawn from a study of OX40 agonist ivuxolimab in advanced cancers. General study findings and limits: The study did not work out the antigen specificity of the expanded peripheral T cells. Doses of 0.1 to 3.0 mg/kg were accompanied by clonal expansion of CD4+ and CD8+ blood T cells by week 6.

Here immunoSEQ multiplex PCR was the method, and the copy in TCRdb shows in-frame clones only, minus some. Among 60,000 or so clones listed, about 87% were seen once. Regarding this clone: Its antigen is unidentified.

Germline CDR1 and CDR2: MNHEY and SVGAGI. V was shortened by 6 bases and J by 8 bases, with 16 bases between the two germline ends. CDR3 length: 14 residues. The timepoints at which blood was sampled were baseline, cycle 4 day 1, and cycle 7 day 1. Sequenced material: CD4+ or CD8+ T cells sorted from blood, taken in a trial of the OX40 agonist ivuxolimab. The chain joins TRBV6-5 to TRBJ1-4; perhaps TRBD1 as D (6 bases). The receptor comes from an adult with an advanced solid tumor such as melanoma, head and neck, liver or kidney cancer. CDR3 bases: TGTGCCAGCAGGAGATCGACAGGAACCGAAAAACTGTTTTTT. It yields the protein CASRRSTGTEKLFF.